These 14 T cell receptor beta chains were all obtained from the same sample, sequenced in a study of T-cell memory formation after mild COVID-19. TCRdb reanalysed the 5' RACE reads using MiXCR and keeps one entry per CDR3 protein. The sample has under 450,000 distinct CDR3 sequences, approximately 15% seen once. The sample was PBMCs or a T cell subset sorted from them (not recorded which). The receptors shown here come from a man younger than 35 who had mild COVID-19 (a few samples of this study predate the infection). Cell type and time point are not known.

This clonotype was picked up a small number of times. The gene calls are TRBV9 and TRBJ2-2, with TRBD1 identical over 10 bases. The CDR3 is made up of 15 amino acids. In germline, CDR1 is SGDLS, CDR2 YYNGEE. V trimming: 6 bases; J trimming: 4 bases; junction bases outside the gene matches: 6. The CDR3 sequence: CASNRQGALTGELFF. The CDR3 region has the DNA TGTGCCAGCAACCGACAGGGGGCACTCACCGGGGAGCTGTTTTTT.

This clonotype was detected a few times. CDR3 bases: TGTGCCAGCAGCCAAGTCCTAGGAGCGGGGGGCAACACCGGGGAGCTGTTTTTT. Amino acids: CASSQVLGAGGNTGELFF. The chain has TRBV3-1 and TRBJ2-2; the match to TRBD2 covers 9 bases. Germline CDR1 and CDR2: LGHDT and YNNKEL (reference sequence). There are 18 residues in the CDR3. Trimming cost V 1 base and J 2 bases; bases outside gene matches: 8.

The chain has TRBV6-5 and TRBJ2-1; D may be TRBD1 (5 bases). Trimming took off 8 bases at V and 7 bases at J, with 9 bases between the two ends. Germline loops: CDR1 MNHEY, CDR2 SVGAGI. This CDR3 is built from 11 residues. In DNA, the CDR3 is TGTGCCAGCCTTTCAGGGAATGAGCAGTTCTTC. This codes for CASLSGNEQFF.

This clonotype was detected only a few times. The CDR3 is CASSLWGAREGHTEAFF. As DNA, the CDR3 is TGTGCCAGCAGTTTATGGGGGGCGCGGGAGGGACACACTGAAGCTTTCTTT. V gene TRBV12-3 or TRBV12-4 combines with J gene TRBJ1-1; possibly TRBD1 for D (6 bases). V was clipped by 2 bases and J by 3 bases, with 19 bases between them. The CDR3 consists of 17 residues.

This clonotype was counted a few times. The chain recombines TRBV5-1 with TRBJ2-7; TRBD1 might be the D (5 bases). In germline, CDR1 is SGHRS, CDR2 YFSETQ. V was shortened by 4 bases and J by 7 bases, with 15 bases between the two germline ends. There are 13 residues in the CDR3. CDR3 in amino acids: CASSGPGSEEQYF. The CDR3, as DNA: TGCGCCAGCAGCGGCCCAGGGTCTGAAGAGCAGTACTTC.

In this sample, this clonotype turned up a few times. V usage is TRBV18 and J usage is TRBJ1-1; D is unclear. The CDR3 runs 15 residues. The V gene lost 3 bases and the J gene lost 0 bases, with 11 bases spanning the gap. Germline V CDR1 and CDR2: KGHSH, LQKENI. The CDR3 sequence is CASSPEAAVNTEAFF. The DNA of the CDR3 is TGTGCCAGCTCACCGGAGGCAGCAGTGAACACTGAAGCTTTCTTT.

This chain links TRBV11-2 with TRBJ2-2; D is ambiguous. V lost 2 bases and J lost 2, with 3 bases in between. Germline values: CDR1 SGHAT, CDR2 FQNNGV. The CDR3 consists of 13 residues. CDR3 sequence reads: CASSLYNTGELFF. As DNA, the CDR3 is TGTGCCAGCAGCTTATATAACACCGGGGAGCTGTTTTTT.

The chain joins TRBV4-2 to TRBJ1-1, with TRBD1 identical over 10 bases. CDR1 and CDR2 (germline): LGHNA, YNFKEQ. The CDR3 has 15 residues. Unmatched junction bases numbered 7, after V lost 2 bases and J lost 7 bases. CDR3 sequence reads: CASSQPGQGEVEAFF. Written as DNA, the CDR3 is TGTGCCAGCAGCCAACCTGGACAGGGGGAGGTTGAAGCTTTCTTT.

J is TRBJ1-5 and V is TRBV7-2; D may be TRBD1 (6 bases). V was shortened by 3 bases and J by 5 bases, with 17 bases between the two germline ends. The CDR3 spans 16 residues. Germline values: CDR1 SGHTA, CDR2 FQGNSA. The CDR3 DNA sequence: TGTGCCAGCAGCTTTAACAGTGGGGGCTCACATCAGCCCCAGCATTTT. Its protein is CASSFNSGGSHQPQHF.

In its sample, this clonotype was seen a few times. The V gene is TRBV23-1, the J gene TRBJ2-1, with TRBD1 as a possible D gene (6 bases). TRBV23-1 is marked as an open reading frame, function uncertain. V lost 7 bases and J lost 2, with 18 bases in between. CDR3 size: 16 residues. The CDR3 bases are TGCGCCAGCACCGTAGGGGGTTCGGGGACCTACAATGAGCAGTTCTTC. It encodes CASTVGGSGTYNEQFF.

This clonotype occurred many times. The chain links TRBV20-1 to TRBJ2-5, with D perhaps matching TRBD2 (7 bases). The germline gives CDR1 DFQATT, CDR2 SNEGSKA (reference sequence). The CDR3 length is 15 residues. With 2 bases removed from V and 1 base from J, the gap between germline ends came to 14 bases. CDR3 coding DNA: TGCAGTGCTAGACCAGGGGAGGGGGGCCAAGAGACCCAGTACTTC. This gives the protein CSARPGEGGQETQYF.

This clonotype has only a few counts. The J gene is TRBJ2-5, the V gene TRBV7-9; D uncertain. CDR1 and CDR2 (germline): SEHNR, FQNEAQ (reference sequence). This CDR3 comprises 8 residues. V lost 5 bases to trimming and J lost 11 bases, with 3 bases between them. Here the CDR3 DNA reads TGTGCCAGCAGCCCGCAGTACTTC. Its translation is CASSPQYF.

The chain has TRBV6-1 and TRBJ1-1; D gene uncertain. The CDR3 totals 14 residues. Germline V CDR1 and CDR2: MNHNS, SASEGT. Trimming removed 2 bases from V and 8 bases from J, with 15 bases in between. CDR3 nucleotides: TGTGCCAGCAGTGAACTGCGGACCGCTAACGAAGCTTTCTTT. Its translation: CASSELRTANEAFF.

This clonotype appeared a few times. The rearrangement joins TRBV10-3 to TRBJ2-3; possibly TRBD1 for D (5 bases). V was pared by 0 bases and J by 0 bases, with 13 bases between. In germline, CDR1 is ENHRY, CDR2 SYGVKD. The CDR3 runs 17 residues. This CDR3 is CAISESGAEPSTDTQYF. The CDR3 nucleotides read TGTGCCATCAGTGAGTCTGGGGCCGAACCTAGCACAGATACGCAGTATTTT.